These 23 T cell receptor beta chains originate from one sample sequenced in a study of T cells in Graves' hyperthyroidism and ophthalmopathy. What was amplified from RNA transcripts were TCR beta CDR3 regions. The primer set for the first-round RT-PCR of the TCR CDR3 was HTBI. MiXCR was run by TCRdb on the multiplex PCR reads, yielding one entry per CDR3 protein. Counted here are about 250,000 distinct CDR3 sequences, more than 20% occurring once; the ten biggest clones make up approximately 35%. The sample taken for sequencing was blood. These receptors originate from a woman aged 40 to 50 with Graves' ophthalmopathy.

This clonotype was counted ten times or more. The chain recombines TRBV18 with TRBJ2-7; TRBD1 matches at 8 bases. The CDR3 has 15 amino acids. In germline, CDR1 is KGHSH, CDR2 LQKENI. The trim removed 6 bases at V and 5 bases at J, leaving 12 bases unmatched. CDR3 sequence reads: CASSSGRGQGHEQYF. The DNA of the CDR3 is TGTGCCAGCTCTTCCGGCAGAGGACAGGGCCACGAGCAGTACTTC.

This clonotype has ten or more counts. This chain joins TRBV12-3 or TRBV12-4 and TRBJ1-2, with a tentative D call TRBD1 (5 bases). The CDR3 loop spans 16 amino acids. The ends were cut back, 6 bases at V and 3 bases at J, with 20 bases in the middle. DNA for the CDR3: TGTGCCAGCAGCCCAGGGTCCGATCGATACCACTATGGCTACACCTTC. It codes for CASSPGSDRYHYGYTF.

This clonotype was picked up many times. The chain couples TRBV10-3 to TRBJ2-7; D gene uncertain. Trimming removed 3 bases at V and 4 bases at J, with 10 bases between. The CDR3 spans 13 residues. The germline CDR1 and CDR2 sequences are ENHRY and SYGVKD. This CDR3 reads CAISESQLYEQYF. CDR3 DNA sequence: TGTGCCATCAGTGAATCACAACTTTACGAGCAGTACTTC.

Many counts were recorded for this clonotype. The chain uses TRBV29-1 and TRBJ2-7; D may match TRBD1 or TRBD2 (5 bases each). The CDR3 has 11 amino acids. V shed 5 bases and J shed 6 bases, with 11 bases lying between them. Germline V gene lookup returns CDR1 SQVTM and CDR2 ANQGSEA. CDR3 nucleotides: TGCAGCGTTCGGGACGGAAGCGAGCAGTACTTC. Translation gives CSVRDGSEQYF.

CDR3 amino acids: CASSTASNQPQHF. The DNA of the CDR3 is TGTGCCAGCAGTACTGCTAGCAATCAGCCCCAGCATTTT. The V call is TRBV27, the J call TRBJ1-5; the D is unclear. From germline, CDR1 is MNHEY and CDR2 SMNVEV (reference sequence). The length of the CDR3 is 13 residues. V was pared by 5 bases and J by 0 bases, with 5 bases between.

This clonotype was seen many times. Here the CDR3 reads CASTVDSSYEQYF. The CDR3 nucleotides read TGTGCCAGCACCGTGGACAGCTCCTACGAGCAGTACTTC. The chain uses TRBV12-3 or TRBV12-4 and TRBJ2-7; perhaps TRBD1 as D (6 bases). The CDR3 consists of 13 residues. Trimming shortened V by 7 bases and J by 0 bases, and 10 bases separated the two germline ends.

This clonotype was observed at least ten times. The gene calls are TRBV18 and TRBJ2-5, with D uncertain. Trimming shortened V by 3 bases and J by 5 bases, and 10 bases separated the two germline ends. The CDR3 sequence is 13 residues long. Germline V lookup: CDR1 KGHSH, CDR2 LQKENI. Here the CDR3 reads CASSPLGQETQYF. CDR3 nucleotides: TGTGCCAGCTCACCGTTAGGGCAGGAGACCCAGTACTTC.

Regarding this clonotype: With a much larger clone just one base away, this may be a read error. V is TRBV3-1 and J is TRBJ1-1; no reliable D call. V gave up 0 bases and J gave up 2 bases, with 7 bases separating them. Per germline, CDR1 LGHDT and CDR2 YNNKEL (reference sequence). The CDR3 contains 14 residues. The CDR3: CASSQDLENTEAFF. CDR3 sequence (DNA): TGTGCCAGCAGCCAAGATCTAGAAAACACTGAAGCTTTCTTT.

At least ten counts were recorded for this clonotype. This chain connects TRBV29-1 to TRBJ2-7; TRBD2 might be the D (6 bases). The CDR3 contains 13 residues. Trimming cost V 1 base and J 3 bases, with 10 bases left between them. Germline V gene lookup returns CDR1 SQVTM and CDR2 ANQGSEA. CDR3 sequence reads: CSVEVPGSYEQYF. The DNA of the CDR3 is TGCAGCGTTGAAGTACCCGGGAGCTACGAGCAGTACTTC.

This sequence joins TRBV5-1 and TRBJ1-2, with D possibly TRBD1 on 5 matching bases. The CDR3 is made up of 13 amino acids. Trimming took 0 bases from V and 6 from J, leaving 9 bases between them. Germline CDR1 SGHRS, CDR2 YFSETQ. Here the CDR3 reads CASSLEGQDGYTF. CDR3 nucleotide sequence: TGCGCCAGCAGCTTGGAGGGGCAGGATGGCTACACCTTC.

In DNA, the CDR3 is TGTGCCAGCAGTTACGGGGTCCTTGAGCAGTACTTC. Amino acid sequence: CASSYGVLEQYF. The chain joins TRBV6-2 or TRBV6-3 to TRBJ2-7; D is ambiguous. With 2 bases removed from V and 7 bases from J, the gap between germline ends came to 9 bases. The length of the CDR3 is 12 residues. The germline gives CDR1 MNHEY, CDR2 SVGEGT.

Many counts were recorded for this clonotype. J is TRBJ2-7 and V is TRBV7-6, with 8 bases matching TRBD2. With 5 bases clipped from V and 5 bases from J, the junction kept 11 bases outside the gene matches. Germline lookup yields CDR1 SGHVS and CDR2 FNYEAQ. The CDR3 extends over 15 amino acids. The CDR3: CASSTAGGPRDEQYF. DNA of the CDR3: TGTGCCAGCAGCACTGCGGGGGGCCCCCGGGACGAGCAGTACTTC.

The table lists this clonotype with many counts. This chain joins TRBV7-9 and TRBJ1-1, with D possibly being TRBD1 (5 bases). This CDR3 contains 13 residues. The ends were cut back, 2 bases at V and 10 bases at J, with 14 bases in the middle. CDR1 is SEHNR and CDR2 is FQNEAQ in the germline V gene (reference sequence). The CDR3 DNA is TGTGCCAGCAGCTTACATTCAAGGGGTGGAGCTTTCTTT. Residues: CASSLHSRGGAFF.

This clonotype was detected many times. The rearrangement uses TRBV12-3 or TRBV12-4 and TRBJ2-7; D remains unclear. The CDR3 spans 12 residues. V was shortened by 6 bases and J by 12 bases, with 18 bases between the two germline ends. The chain's CDR3 is CASSPYPSYRYF. CDR3 DNA: TGTGCCAGCAGCCCATATCCCAGTTATCGGTACTTC.

This clonotype was seen repeatedly, ten times or more. V usage is TRBV14 and J usage is TRBJ2-2; 7 bases map to TRBD2. This CDR3 comprises 15 residues. Germline V gene data show CDR1 as SGHDN and CDR2 as FVKESK. Trimming took 4 bases from V and 4 from J; bases not matched to a gene: 6. The CDR3 DNA follows: TGTGCCAGCAGCCCCTCTAGCGGAGTCACCGGGGAGCTGTTTTTT. This codes for CASSPSSGVTGELFF.

This clonotype was picked up a small number of times. The chain joins TRBV4-1 to TRBJ2-5; weak D call: TRBD2 (5 bases). The germline V gene has CDR1 MGHRA and CDR2 YSYEKL. The CDR3 totals 16 residues. V lost 4 bases and J lost 2, with 17 bases in between. CDR3 amino acids: CASSRPSSGPQETQYF. CDR3 DNA: TGCGCCAGCAGCCGTCCCTCGAGCGGACCTCAAGAGACCCAGTACTTC.

This clonotype was counted ten times or more. This chain connects TRBV19 to TRBJ2-1; TRBD2 agrees at 8 bases. With 6 bases clipped from V and 2 bases from J, the junction kept 0 bases outside the gene matches. The CDR3 spans 13 residues. Germline V gene data show CDR1 as LNHDA and CDR2 as SQIVND (reference sequence). The CDR3 loop is CASRGLAYNEQFF. DNA for the CDR3: TGTGCCAGTAGGGGACTAGCCTACAATGAGCAGTTCTTC.

At least ten counts were recorded for this clonotype. V gene TRBV27 combines with J gene TRBJ2-7, with a tentative D call TRBD1 (5 bases). Trimming cost V 2 bases and J 2 bases, with 10 bases left between them. Germline CDR1 is MNHEY and CDR2 is SMNVEV (reference sequence). CDR3 size: 14 residues. Here the CDR3 DNA reads TGTGCCAGCAGTTTAACCCAGGGAACCTACGAGCAGTACTTC. Its translation: CASSLTQGTYEQYF.

This clonotype showed up many times. The chain carries TRBV19 and TRBJ1-1; D may be TRBD1 (5 bases). V was pared by 5 bases and J by 1 base, with 11 bases between. The CDR3 extends over 14 amino acids. Per germline, CDR1 LNHDA and CDR2 SQIVND (reference sequence). CDR3 residues: CASSSTGTNTEAFF. The CDR3 region has the DNA TGTGCCAGTAGTTCAACAGGTACGAACACTGAAGCTTTCTTT.

The genes are TRBV12-3 or TRBV12-4 and TRBJ2-2, with 7 bases identical to TRBD2. The CDR3 is 14 residues long. J lost 6 bases, V lost 1 base, and 2 bases had no gene match. The CDR3 protein is CASSLGGGPGELFF. The CDR3, as DNA: TGTGCCAGCAGTTTAGGGGGGGGTCCCGGGGAGCTGTTTTTT.

This clonotype was observed at least ten times. This may come from a read error, since a much larger clone is one base off. The rearrangement links TRBV11-2 to TRBJ2-5, with D uncertain. The germline gives CDR1 SGHAT, CDR2 FQNNGV. The CDR3 has 11 residues. The CDR3 sequence is CVSSLGFAQYF. The CDR3 nucleotides read TGTGTCAGCAGCCTGGGATTTGCCCAGTACTTC.

The sample holds many counts of this clonotype. V and J are TRBV4-2 and TRBJ1-3; a weak D match, TRBD1 (5 bases). Trimming cost V 8 bases and J 7 bases, with 15 bases left between them. CDR1 is LGHNA, CDR2 YNFKEQ, per germline. The CDR3 loop spans 13 amino acids. The CDR3 spells CASQTEGRNTIYF. As DNA, the CDR3 is TGTGCCAGCCAGACAGAGGGAAGGAACACCATATATTTT.

This clonotype was found a few times. This rearrangement joins TRBV28 to TRBJ2-5, with a possible D match to TRBD1 (6 bases). Germline lookup yields CDR1 MDHEN and CDR2 SYDVKM. The CDR3 length is 15 residues. V gave up 10 bases and J gave up 2 bases, with 20 bases separating them. CDR3 DNA sequence: TGTGCCATTGCTAAGACGGACAGCAGACAAGAGACCCAGTACTTC. Residues: CAIAKTDSRQETQYF.